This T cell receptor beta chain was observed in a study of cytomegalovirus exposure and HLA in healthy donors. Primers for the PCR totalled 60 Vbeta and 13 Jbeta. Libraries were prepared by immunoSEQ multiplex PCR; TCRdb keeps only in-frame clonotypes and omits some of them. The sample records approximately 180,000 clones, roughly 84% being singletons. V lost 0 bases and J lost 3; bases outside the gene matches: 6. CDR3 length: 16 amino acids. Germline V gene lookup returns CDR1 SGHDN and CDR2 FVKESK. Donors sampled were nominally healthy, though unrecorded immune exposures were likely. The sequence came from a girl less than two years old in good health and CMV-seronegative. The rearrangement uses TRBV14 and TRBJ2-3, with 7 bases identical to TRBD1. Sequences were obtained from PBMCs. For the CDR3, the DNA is TGTGCCAGCAGCCAAGAGAGGGGGCGACATACAGATACGCAGTATTTT. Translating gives CASSQERGRHTDTQYF. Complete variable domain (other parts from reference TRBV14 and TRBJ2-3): EAGVTQFPSHSVIEKGQTVTLRCDPISGHDNLYWYRRVMGKEIKFLLHFVKESKQDESGMPNNRFLAERTGGTYSTLKVQPAELEDSGVYFCASSQERGRHTDTQYFGPGTRLTVL.